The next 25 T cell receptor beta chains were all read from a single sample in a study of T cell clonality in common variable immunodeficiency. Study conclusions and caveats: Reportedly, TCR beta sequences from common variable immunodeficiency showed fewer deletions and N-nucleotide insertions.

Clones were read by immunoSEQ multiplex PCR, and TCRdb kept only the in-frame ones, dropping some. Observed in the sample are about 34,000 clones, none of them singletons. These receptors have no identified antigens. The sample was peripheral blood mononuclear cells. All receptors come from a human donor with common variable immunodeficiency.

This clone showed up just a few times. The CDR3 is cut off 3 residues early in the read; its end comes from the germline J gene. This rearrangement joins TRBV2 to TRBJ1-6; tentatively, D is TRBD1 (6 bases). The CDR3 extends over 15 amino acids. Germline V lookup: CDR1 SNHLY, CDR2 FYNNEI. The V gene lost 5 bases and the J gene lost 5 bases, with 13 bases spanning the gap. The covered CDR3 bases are TGTGCCAGCAGTTACGGGACAACTGATAATTCACCC. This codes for CASSYGTTDNSP. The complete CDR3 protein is CASSYGTTDNSPLHF.

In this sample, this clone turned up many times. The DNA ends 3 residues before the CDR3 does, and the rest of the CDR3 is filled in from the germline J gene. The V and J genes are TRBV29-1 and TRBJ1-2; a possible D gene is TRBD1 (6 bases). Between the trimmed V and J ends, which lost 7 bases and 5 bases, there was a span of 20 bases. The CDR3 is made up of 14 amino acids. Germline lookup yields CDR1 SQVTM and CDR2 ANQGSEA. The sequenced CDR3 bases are TGCAGCGCCGAGGCGAGGGGGTCTCAATATGGC. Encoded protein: CSAEARGSQYG. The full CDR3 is CSAEARGSQYGYTF.

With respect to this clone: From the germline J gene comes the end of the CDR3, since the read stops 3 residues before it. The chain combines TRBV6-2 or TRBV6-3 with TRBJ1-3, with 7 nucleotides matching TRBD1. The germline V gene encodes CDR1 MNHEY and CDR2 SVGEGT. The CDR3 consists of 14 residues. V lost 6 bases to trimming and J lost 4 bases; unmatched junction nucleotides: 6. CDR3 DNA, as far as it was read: TGTGCCAGCAGCCTGTGGGACAGCGGAAACACC. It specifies CASSLWDSGNT. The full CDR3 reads CASSLWDSGNTIYF.

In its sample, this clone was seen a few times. The CDR3 sequence is CASSPGTGGETQYF. The sequenced part of the CDR3 DNA is TGTGCCAGCTCTCCCGGAACAGGCGGAGAGACC. The chain has TRBV18 and TRBJ2-5; possible D gene TRBD1, 5 bases. The DNA ends 3 residues before the CDR3 does, and the rest of the CDR3 is filled in from the germline J gene. CDR3 length: 14 amino acids. Germline V gene data show CDR1 as KGHSH and CDR2 as LQKENI. V shed 6 bases and J shed 4 bases, with 15 bases lying between them.

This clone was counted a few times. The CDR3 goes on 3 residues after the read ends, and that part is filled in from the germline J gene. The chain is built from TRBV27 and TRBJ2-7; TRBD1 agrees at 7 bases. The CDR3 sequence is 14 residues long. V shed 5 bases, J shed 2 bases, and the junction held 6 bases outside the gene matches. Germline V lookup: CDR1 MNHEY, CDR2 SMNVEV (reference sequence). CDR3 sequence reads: CASSPAGTAYEQYF. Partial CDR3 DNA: TGTGCCAGCAGTCCGGCCGGGACAGCCTACGAG.

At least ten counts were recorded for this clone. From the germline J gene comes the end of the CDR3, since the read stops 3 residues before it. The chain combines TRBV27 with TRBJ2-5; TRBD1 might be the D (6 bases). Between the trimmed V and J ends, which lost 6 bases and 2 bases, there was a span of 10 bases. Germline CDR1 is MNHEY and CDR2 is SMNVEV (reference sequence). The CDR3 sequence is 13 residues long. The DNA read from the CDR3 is TGTGCCAGCAGCGGACAGAATCAAGAGACC. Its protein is CASSGQNQET. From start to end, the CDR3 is CASSGQNQETQYF.

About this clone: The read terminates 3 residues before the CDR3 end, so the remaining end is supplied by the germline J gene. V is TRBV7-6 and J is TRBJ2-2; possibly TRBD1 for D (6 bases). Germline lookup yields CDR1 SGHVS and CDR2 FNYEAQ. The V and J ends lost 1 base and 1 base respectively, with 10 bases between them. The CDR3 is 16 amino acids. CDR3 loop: CASSLGQGKNTGELFF. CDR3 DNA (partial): TGTGCCAGCAGCTTAGGTCAGGGGAAGAACACCGGGGAG.

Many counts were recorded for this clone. CDR3 residues: CASSLEVGEIYGYTF. Incomplete CDR3 DNA: TGTGCCAGCAGCTTAGAGGTCGGGGAGATTTATGGC. The chain has TRBV13 and TRBJ1-2; no reliable D call. The sequenced fragment ends 3 residues before the CDR3 boundary, so the rest is inferred from the germline J gene. Trimming removed 1 base from V and 5 bases from J, with 14 bases in between. The CDR3 sequence is 15 residues long. Germline V gene sequence: CDR1 PRHDT, CDR2 FYEKMQ (reference sequence).

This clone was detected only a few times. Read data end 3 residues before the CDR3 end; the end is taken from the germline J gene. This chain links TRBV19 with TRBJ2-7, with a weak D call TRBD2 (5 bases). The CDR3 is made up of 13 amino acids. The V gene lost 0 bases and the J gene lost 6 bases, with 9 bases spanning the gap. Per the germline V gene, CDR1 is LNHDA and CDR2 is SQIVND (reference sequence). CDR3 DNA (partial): TGTGCCAGTAGTATAGACCTAACTAGCGAG. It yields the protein CASSIDLTSE. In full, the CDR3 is CASSIDLTSEQYF.

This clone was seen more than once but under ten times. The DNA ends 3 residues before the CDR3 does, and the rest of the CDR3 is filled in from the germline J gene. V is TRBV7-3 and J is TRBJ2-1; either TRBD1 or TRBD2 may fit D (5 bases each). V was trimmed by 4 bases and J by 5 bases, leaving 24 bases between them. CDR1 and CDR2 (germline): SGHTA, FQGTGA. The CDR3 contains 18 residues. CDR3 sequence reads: CASSYFRGVGVRDNEQFF. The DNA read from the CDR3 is TGTGCCAGCAGCTACTTTCGAGGGGTTGGGGTGAGGGACAATGAG.

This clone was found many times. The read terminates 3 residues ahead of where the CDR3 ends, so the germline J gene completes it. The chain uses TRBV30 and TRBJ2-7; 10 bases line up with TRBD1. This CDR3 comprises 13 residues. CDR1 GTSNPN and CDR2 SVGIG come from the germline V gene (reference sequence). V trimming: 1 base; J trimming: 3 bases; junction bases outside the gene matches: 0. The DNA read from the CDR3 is TGTGCCTGGAGTGGGACAGGGGGCTACGAG. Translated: CAWSGTGGYE. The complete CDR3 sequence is CAWSGTGGYEQYF.

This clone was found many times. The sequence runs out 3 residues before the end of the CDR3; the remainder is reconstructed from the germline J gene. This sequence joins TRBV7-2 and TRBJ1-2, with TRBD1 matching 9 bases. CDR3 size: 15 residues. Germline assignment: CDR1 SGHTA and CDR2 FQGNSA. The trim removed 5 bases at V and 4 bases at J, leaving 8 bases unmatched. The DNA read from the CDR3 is TGTGCCAGCAGCGCCCAACCGGGACAGGGCTATGGC. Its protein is CASSAQPGQGYG. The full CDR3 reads CASSAQPGQGYGYTF.

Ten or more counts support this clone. Partial CDR3 DNA: TGTGCCTGGAGTGCCAGGGGATCCGGGGAG. Its translation is CAWSARGSGE. The full CDR3 protein reads CAWSARGSGELFF. This chain uses TRBV30 with TRBJ2-2, with D possibly TRBD1 on 6 matching bases. The sequenced fragment ends 3 residues before the CDR3 boundary, so the rest is inferred from the germline J gene. V lost 1 base and J 6 bases, leaving 9 bases between the germline ends. Germline values: CDR1 GTSNPN, CDR2 SVGIG (reference sequence). This CDR3 contains 13 residues.

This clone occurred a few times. This CDR3 reads CASSIRGPNTEAFF. The covered CDR3 bases are TGTGCCAGTAGTATCAGGGGCCCGAACACTGAA. The genes are TRBV19 and TRBJ1-1, with a possible D match to TRBD1 (6 bases). The read gets to within 3 residues of the CDR3 end, and the germline J gene fills in the rest. V lost 3 bases to trimming and J lost 1 base, with 9 bases between them. Germline V gives CDR1 LNHDA, CDR2 SQIVND (reference sequence). The CDR3 loop spans 14 amino acids.

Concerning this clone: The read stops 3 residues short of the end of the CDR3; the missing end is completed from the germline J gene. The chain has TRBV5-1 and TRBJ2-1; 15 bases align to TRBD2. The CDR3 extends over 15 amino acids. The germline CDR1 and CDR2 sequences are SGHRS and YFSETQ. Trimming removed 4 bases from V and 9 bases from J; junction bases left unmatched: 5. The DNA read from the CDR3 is TGCGCCAGCAGCGTCCCGGGACTAGCGGGAGGTGAG. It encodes CASSVPGLAGGE. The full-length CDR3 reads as CASSVPGLAGGEQFF.

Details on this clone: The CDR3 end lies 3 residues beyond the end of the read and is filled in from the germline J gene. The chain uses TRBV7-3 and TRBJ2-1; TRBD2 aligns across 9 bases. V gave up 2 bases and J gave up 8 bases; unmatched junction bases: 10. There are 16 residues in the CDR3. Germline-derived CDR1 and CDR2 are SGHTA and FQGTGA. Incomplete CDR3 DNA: TGTGCCAGCAGCTTAGTATCAACTAGCGGGTTCGATGAG. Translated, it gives CASSLVSTSGFDE. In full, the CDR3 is CASSLVSTSGFDEQFF.

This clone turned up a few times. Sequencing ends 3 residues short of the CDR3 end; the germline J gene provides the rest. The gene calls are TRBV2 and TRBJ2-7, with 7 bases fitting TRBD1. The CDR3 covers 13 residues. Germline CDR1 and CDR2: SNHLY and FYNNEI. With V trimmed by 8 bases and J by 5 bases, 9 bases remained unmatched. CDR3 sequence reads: CASGSGQTHEQYF. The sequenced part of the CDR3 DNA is TGTGCCAGCGGCTCGGGACAGACTCACGAG.

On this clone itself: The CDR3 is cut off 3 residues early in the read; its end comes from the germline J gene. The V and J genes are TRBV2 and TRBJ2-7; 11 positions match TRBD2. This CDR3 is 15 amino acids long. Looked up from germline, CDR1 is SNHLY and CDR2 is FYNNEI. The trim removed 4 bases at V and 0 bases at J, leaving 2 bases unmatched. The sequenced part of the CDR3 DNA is TGTGCCAGCAGTGTAGGACTAGCGGGCTCCTACGAG. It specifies CASSVGLAGSYE. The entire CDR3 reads CASSVGLAGSYEQYF.

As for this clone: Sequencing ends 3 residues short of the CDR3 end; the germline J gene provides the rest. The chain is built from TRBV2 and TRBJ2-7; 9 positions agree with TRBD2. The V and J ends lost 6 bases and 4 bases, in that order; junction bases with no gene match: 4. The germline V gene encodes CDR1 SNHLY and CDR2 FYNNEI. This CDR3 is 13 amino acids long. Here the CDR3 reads CASRSSGSYEQYF. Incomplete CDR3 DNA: TGTGCCAGCAGAAGTAGCGGGAGTTACGAG.

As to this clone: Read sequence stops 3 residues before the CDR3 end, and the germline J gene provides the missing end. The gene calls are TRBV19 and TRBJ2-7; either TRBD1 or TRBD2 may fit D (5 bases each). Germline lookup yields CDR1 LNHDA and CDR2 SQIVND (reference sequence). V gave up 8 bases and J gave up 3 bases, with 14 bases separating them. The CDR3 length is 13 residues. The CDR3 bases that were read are TGTGCCAGTGAGGGGCAGGGTAGCTACGAG. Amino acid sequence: CASEGQGSYE. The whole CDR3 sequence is CASEGQGSYEQYF.

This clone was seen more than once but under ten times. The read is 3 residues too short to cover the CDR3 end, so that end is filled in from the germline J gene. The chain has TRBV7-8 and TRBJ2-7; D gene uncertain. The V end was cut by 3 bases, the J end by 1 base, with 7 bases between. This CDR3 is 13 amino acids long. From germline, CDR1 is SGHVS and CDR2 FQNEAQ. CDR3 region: CASSFRFSYEQYF. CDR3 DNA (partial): TGTGCCAGCAGCTTTCGTTTTTCCTACGAG.

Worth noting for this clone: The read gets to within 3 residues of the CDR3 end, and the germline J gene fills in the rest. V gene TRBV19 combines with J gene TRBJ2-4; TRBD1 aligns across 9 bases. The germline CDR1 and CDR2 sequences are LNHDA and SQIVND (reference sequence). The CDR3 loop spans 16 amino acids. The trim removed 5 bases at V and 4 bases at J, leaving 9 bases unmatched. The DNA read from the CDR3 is TGTGCCAGTAGTCTCCCCCCTGGACAGGGGAAAAACATT. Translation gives CASSLPPGQGKNI. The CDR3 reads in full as CASSLPPGQGKNIQYF.

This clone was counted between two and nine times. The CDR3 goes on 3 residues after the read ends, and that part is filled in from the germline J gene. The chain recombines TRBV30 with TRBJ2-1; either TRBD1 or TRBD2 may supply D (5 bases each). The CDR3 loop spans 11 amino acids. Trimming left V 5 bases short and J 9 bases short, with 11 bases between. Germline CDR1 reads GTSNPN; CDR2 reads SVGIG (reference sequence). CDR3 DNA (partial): TGTGCCTGGGGGGAGACAGCTGAG. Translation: CAWGETAE. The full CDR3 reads CAWGETAEQFF.

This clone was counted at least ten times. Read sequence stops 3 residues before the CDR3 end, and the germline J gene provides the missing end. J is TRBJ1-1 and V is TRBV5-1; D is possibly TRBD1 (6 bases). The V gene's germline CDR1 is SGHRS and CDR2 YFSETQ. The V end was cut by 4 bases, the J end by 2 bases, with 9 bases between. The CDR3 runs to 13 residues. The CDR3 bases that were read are TGCGCCAGCAGCGCGGGACAAAACACTGAA. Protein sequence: CASSAGQNTE. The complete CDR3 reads CASSAGQNTEAFF.

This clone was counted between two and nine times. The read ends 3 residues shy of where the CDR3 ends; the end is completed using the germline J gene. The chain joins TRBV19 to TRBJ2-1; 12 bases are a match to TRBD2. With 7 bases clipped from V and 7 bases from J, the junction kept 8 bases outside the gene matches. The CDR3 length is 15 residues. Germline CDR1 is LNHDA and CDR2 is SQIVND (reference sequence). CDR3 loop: CASNLLAGGRNEQFF. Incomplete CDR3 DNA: TGTGCCAGTAACCTACTAGCGGGAGGTCGAAATGAG.